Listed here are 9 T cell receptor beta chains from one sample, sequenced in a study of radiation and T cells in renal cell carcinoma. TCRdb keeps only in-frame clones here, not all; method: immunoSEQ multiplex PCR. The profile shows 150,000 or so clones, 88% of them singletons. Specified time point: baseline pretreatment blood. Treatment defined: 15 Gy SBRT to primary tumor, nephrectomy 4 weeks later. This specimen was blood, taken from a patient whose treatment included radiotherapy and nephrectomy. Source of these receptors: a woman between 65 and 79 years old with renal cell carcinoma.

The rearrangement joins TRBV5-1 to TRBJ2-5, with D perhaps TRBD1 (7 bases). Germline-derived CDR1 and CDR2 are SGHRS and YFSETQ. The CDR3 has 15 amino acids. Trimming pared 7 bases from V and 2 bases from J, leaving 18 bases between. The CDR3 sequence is CASGVTGRRQETQYF. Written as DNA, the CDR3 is TGCGCCAGCGGTGTGACAGGGAGGAGGCAAGAGACCCAGTACTTC.

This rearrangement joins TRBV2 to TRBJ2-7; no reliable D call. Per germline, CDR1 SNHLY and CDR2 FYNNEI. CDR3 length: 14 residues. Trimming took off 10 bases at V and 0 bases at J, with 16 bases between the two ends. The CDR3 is CATIPTYSSYEQYF. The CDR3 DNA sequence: TGTGCCACTATCCCCACTTACAGCTCCTACGAGCAGTACTTC.

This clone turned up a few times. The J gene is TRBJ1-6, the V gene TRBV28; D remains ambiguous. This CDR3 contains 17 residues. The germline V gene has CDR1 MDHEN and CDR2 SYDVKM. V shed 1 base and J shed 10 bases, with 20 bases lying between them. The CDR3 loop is CASSLSAAKQRRSPLHF. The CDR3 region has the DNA TGTGCCAGCAGTTTATCGGCAGCCAAGCAACGTAGGTCACCCCTCCACTTT.

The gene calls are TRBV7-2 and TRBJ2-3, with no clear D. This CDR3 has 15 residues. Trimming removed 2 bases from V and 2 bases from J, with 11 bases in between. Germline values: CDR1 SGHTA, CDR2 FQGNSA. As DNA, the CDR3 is TGTGCCAGCAGCTTAAGCTGGGTTGCCACAGATACGCAGTATTTT. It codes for CASSLSWVATDTQYF. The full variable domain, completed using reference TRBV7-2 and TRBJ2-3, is GAGVSQSPSNKVTEKGKDVELRCDPISGHTALYWYRQSLGQGLEFLIYFQGNSAPDKSGLPSDRFSAERTGGSVSTLTIQRTQQEDSAVYLCASSLSWVATDTQYFGPGTRLTVL.

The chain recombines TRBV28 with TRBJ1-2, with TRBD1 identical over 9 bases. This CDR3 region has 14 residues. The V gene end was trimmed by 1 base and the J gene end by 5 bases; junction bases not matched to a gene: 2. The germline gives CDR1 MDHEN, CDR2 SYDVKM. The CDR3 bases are TGTGCCAGCAGTTTATATGGACAGGGGTATGGCTACACCTTC. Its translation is CASSLYGQGYGYTF.

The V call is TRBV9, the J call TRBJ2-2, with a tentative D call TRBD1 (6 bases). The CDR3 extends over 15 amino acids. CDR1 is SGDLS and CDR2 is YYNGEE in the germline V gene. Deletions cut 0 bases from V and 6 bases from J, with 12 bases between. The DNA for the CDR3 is TGTGCCAGCAGCGTAGAGGGGGTTTTATCCGGGGAGCTGTTTTTT. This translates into CASSVEGVLSGELFF.

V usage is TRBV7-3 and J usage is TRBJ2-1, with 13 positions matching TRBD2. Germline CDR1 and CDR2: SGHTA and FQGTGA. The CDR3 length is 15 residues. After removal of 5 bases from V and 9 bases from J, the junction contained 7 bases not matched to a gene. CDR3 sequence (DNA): TGTGCCAGCAGCATACTAGCGGGGGGGCCTGGTGAGCAGTTCTTC. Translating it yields CASSILAGGPGEQFF.

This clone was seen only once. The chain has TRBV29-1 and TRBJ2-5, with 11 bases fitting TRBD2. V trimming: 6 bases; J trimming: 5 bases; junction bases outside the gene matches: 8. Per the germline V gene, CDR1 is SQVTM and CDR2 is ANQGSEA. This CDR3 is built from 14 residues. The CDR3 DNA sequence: TGCAGCGTCATTAGCGGGGGGGCCTGGGAGACCCAGTACTTC. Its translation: CSVISGGAWETQYF.

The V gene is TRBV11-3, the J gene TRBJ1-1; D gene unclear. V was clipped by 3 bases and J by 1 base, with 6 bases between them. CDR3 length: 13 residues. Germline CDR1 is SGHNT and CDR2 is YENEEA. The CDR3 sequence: CASSFRANTEAFF. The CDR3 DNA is TGTGCCAGCAGCTTTAGGGCGAACACTGAAGCTTTCTTT.